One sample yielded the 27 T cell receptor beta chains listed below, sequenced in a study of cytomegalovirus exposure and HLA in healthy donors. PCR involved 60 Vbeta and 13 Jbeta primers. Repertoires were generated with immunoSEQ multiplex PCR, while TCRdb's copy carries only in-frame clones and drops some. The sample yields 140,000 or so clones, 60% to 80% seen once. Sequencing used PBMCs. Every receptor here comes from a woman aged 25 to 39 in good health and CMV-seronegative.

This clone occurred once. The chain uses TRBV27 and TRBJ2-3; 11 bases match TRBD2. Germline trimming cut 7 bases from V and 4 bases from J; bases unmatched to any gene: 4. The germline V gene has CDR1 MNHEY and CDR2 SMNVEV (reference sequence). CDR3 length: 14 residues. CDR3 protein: CASKVLAGADTQYF. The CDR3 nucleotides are TGTGCCAGCAAAGTACTAGCGGGGGCAGATACGCAGTATTTT.

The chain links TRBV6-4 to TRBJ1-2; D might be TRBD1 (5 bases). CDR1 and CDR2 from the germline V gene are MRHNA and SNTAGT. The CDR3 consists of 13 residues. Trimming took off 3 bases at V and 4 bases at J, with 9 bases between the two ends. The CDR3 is CASSEGLGYGYTF. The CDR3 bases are TGTGCCAGCAGTGAGGGGCTGGGCTATGGCTACACCTTC.

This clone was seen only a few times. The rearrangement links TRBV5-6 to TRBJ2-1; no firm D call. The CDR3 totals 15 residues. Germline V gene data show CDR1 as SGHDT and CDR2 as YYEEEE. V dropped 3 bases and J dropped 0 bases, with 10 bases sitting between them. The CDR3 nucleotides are TGTGCCAGCAGCTCCCCCACTAACTCCTACAATGAGCAGTTCTTC. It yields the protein CASSSPTNSYNEQFF.

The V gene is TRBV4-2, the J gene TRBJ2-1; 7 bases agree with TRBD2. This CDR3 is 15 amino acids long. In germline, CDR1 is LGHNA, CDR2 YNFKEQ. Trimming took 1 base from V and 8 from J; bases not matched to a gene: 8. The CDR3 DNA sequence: TGTGCCAGCAGCCAAGTGGGGGGGGTAGGTGATGAGCAGTTCTTC. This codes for CASSQVGGVGDEQFF.

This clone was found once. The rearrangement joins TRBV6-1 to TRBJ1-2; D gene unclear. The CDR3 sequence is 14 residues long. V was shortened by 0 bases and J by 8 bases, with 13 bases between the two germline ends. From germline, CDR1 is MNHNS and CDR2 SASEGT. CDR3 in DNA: TGTGCCAGCAGTGAAGCGGGTAGGGAGGTCGGCTACACCTTC. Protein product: CASSEAGREVGYTF.

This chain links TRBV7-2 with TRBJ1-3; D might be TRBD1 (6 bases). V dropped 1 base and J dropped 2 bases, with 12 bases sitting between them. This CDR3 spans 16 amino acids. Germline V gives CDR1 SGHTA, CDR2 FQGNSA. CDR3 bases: TGTGCCAGCAGCTTAGAGGGGACACTGACTGGAAACACCATATATTTT. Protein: CASSLEGTLTGNTIYF.

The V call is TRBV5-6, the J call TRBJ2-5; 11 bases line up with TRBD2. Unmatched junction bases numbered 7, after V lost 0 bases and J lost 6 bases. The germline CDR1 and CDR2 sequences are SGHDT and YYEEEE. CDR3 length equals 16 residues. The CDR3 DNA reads TGTGCCAGCAGCTTGGTAGCGGGGGGGCCTATGAAGACCCAGTACTTC. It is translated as CASSLVAGGPMKTQYF. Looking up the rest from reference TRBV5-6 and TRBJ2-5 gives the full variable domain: DAGVTQSPTHLIKTRGQQVTLRCSPKSGHDTVSWYQQALGQGPQFIFQYYEEEERQRGNFPDRFSGHQFPNYSSELNVNALLLGDSALYLCASSLVAGGPMKTQYFGPGTRLLVL.

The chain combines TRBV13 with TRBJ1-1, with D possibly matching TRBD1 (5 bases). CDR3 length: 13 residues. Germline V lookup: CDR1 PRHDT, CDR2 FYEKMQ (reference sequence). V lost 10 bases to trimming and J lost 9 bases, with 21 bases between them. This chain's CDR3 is CATNNPTVRQAFF. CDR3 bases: TGTGCCACCAATAACCCGACAGTGCGACAAGCTTTCTTT.

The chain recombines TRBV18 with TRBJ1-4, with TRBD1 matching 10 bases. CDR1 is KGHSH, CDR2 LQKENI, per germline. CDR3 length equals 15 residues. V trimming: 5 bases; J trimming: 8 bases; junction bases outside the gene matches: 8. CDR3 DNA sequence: TGTGCCAGCTCAGGTTCGACAGGGGGCGACGAAAAACTGTTTTTT. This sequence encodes CASSGSTGGDEKLFF.

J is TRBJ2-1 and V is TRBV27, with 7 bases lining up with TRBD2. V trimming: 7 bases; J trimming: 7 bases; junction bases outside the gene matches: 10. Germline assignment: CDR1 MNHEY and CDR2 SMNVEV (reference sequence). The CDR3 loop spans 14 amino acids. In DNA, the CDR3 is TGTGCCAGCACCCCTTCTACGGGGGGTAATGAGCAGTTCTTC. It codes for CASTPSTGGNEQFF.

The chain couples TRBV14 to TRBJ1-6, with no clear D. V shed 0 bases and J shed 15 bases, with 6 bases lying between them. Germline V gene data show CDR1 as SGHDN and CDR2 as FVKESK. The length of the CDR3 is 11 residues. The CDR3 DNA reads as TGTGCCAGCAGCCAAGACTACCTCCTCCACTTT. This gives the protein CASSQDYLLHF.

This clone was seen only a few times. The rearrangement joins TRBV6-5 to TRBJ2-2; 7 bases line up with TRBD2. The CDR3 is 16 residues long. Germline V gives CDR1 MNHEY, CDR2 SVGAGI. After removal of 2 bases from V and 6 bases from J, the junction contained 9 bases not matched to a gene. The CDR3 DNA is TGTGCCAGCAGTTACACCGATAGTCGGGGGGCCGGGGAGCTGTTTTTT. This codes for CASSYTDSRGAGELFF.

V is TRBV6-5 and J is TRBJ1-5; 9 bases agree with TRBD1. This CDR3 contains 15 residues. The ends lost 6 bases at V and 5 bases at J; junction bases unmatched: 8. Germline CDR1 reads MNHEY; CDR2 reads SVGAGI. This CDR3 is CASRRGTGFYQPQHF. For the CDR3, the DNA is TGTGCCAGCAGGCGCGGGACAGGGTTTTATCAGCCCCAGCATTTT.

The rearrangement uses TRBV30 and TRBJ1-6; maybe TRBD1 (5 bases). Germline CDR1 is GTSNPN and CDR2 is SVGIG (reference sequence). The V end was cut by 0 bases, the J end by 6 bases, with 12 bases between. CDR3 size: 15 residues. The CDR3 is CAWSVDLTANSPLHF. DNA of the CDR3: TGTGCCTGGAGTGTAGATTTGACAGCTAATTCACCCCTCCACTTT.

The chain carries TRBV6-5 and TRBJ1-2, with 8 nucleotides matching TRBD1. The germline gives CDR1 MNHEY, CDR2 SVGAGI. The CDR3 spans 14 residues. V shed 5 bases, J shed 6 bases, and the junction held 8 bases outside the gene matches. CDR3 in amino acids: CASSDDRGFNGYTF. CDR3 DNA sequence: TGTGCCAGCAGTGACGACAGGGGATTCAATGGCTACACCTTC.

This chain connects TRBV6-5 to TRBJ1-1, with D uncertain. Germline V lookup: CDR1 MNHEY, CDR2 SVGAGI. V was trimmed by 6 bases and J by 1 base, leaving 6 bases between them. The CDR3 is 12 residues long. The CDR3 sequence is CASSRKNTEAFF. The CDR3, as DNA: TGTGCCAGCAGCCGTAAGAACACTGAAGCTTTCTTT.

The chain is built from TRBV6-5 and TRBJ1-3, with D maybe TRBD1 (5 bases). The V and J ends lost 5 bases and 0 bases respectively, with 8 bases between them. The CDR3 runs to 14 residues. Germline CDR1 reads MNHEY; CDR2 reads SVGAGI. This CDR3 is CASSRQSSGNTIYF. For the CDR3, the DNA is TGTGCCAGCAGTCGACAGAGCTCTGGAAACACCATATATTTT.

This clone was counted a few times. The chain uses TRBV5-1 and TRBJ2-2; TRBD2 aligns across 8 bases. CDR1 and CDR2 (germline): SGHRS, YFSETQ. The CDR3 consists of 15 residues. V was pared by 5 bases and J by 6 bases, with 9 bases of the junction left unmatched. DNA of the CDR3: TGCGCCAGCAGGGTCGGGACTAGAGGTTCCGGGGAGCTGTTTTTT. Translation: CASRVGTRGSGELFF.

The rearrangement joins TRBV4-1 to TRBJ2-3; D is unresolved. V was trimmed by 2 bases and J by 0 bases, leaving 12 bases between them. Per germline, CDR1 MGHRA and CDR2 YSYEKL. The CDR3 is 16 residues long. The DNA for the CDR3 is TGCGCCAGCAGCCAACCTCTTAATCCTAGCACAGATACGCAGTATTTT. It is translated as CASSQPLNPSTDTQYF.

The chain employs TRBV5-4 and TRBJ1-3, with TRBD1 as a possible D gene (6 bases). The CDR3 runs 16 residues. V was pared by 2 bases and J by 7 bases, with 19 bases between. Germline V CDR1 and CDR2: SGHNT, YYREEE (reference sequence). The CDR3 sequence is CASSFSQGFIGNTIYF. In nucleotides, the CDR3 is TGTGCCAGCAGCTTTTCACAGGGTTTCATAGGGAACACCATATATTTT.

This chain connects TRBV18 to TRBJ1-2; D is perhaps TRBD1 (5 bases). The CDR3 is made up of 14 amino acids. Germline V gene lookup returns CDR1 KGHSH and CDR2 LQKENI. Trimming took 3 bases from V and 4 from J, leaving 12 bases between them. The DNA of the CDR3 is TGTGCCAGCTCACCGGCGACAGCCACCTATGGCTACACCTTC. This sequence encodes CASSPATATYGYTF.

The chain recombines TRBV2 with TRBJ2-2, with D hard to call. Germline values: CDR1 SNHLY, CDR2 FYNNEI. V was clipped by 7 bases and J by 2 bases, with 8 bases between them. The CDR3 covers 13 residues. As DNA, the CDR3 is TGTGCCAGCAAACAACCTAACACCGGGGAGCTGTTTTTT. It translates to CASKQPNTGELFF.

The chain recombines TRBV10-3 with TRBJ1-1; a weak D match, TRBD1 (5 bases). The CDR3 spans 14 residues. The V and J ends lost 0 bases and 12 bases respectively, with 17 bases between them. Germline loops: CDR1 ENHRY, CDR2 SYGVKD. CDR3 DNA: TGTGCCATCAGTGAGTCGGGGGGGTTGGTGGTGTCTTTCTTT. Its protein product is CAISESGGLVVSFF.

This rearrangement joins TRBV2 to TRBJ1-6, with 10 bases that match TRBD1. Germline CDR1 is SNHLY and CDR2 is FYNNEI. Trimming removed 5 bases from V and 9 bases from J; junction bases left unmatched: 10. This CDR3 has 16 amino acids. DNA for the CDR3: TGTGCCAGCAGTTCCGACGCCGGGACAGGGGTTTCACCCCTCCACTTT. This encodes CASSSDAGTGVSPLHF.

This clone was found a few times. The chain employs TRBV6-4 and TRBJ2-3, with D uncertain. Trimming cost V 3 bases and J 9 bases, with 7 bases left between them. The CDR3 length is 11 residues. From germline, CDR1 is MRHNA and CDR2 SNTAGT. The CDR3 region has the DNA TGTGCCAGCAGTGAACGAGGCACGCAGTATTTT. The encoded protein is CASSERGTQYF.

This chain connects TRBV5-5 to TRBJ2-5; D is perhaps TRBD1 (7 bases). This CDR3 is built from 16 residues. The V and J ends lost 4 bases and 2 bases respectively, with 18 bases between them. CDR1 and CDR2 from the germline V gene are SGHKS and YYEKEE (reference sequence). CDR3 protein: CASSAGQVGGQETQYF. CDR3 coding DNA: TGTGCCAGCAGCGCCGGACAGGTGGGAGGTCAAGAGACCCAGTACTTC. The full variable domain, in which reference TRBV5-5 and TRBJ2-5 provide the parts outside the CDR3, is DAGVTQSPTHLIKTRGQQVTLRCSPISGHKSVSWYQQVLGQGPQFIFQYYEKEERGRGNFPDRFSARQFPNYSSELNVNALLLGDSALYLCASSAGQVGGQETQYFGPGTRLLVL.

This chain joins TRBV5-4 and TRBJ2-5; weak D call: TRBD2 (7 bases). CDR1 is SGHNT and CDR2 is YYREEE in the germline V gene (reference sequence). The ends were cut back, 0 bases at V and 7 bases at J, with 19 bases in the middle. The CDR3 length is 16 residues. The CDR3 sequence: CASSLEPPRGGGTQYF. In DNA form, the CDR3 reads TGTGCCAGCAGCTTGGAGCCCCCCAGAGGGGGGGGGACCCAGTACTTC.